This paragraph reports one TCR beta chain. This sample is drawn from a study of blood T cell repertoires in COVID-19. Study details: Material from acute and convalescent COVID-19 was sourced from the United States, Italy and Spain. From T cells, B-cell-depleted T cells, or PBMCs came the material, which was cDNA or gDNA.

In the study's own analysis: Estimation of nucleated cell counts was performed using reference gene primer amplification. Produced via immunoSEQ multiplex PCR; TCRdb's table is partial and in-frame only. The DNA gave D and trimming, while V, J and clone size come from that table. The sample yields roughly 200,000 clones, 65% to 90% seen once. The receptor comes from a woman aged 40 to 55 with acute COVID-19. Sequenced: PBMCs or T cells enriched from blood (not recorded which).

The CDR3 spells CASSSLPAGEQYF. The CDR3 nucleotides are TGTGCCAGCAGCTCGCTCCCAGCGGGAGAGCAGTACTTC. This rearrangement joins TRBV7-3 to TRBJ2-7, with 7 bases matching TRBD2. Trimming at V came to 4 bases and at J to 7 bases, leaving 7 bases not matched to a gene. The CDR3 has 13 amino acids. Germline V gene sequence: CDR1 SGHTA, CDR2 FQGTGA. Complete variable domain (other parts from reference TRBV7-3 and TRBJ2-7): GAGVSQTPSNKVTEKGKYVELRCDPISGHTALYWYRQSLGQGPEFLIYFQGTGAADDSGLPNDRFFAVRPEGSVSTLKIQRTERGDSAVYLCASSSLPAGEQYFGPGTRLTVT.